A single sample is the source of the 5 T cell receptor beta chains below, sequenced in a study of esophageal squamous cell carcinoma under preoperative chemotherapy. TCRdb itself ran the PCR reads through MiXCR, one entry per CDR3 protein. The data show over a thousand distinct CDR3 sequences, 29% seen once. Time point noted: after preoperative PTX-NDP chemotherapy. The specimen was taken from a patient given preoperative chemotherapy. The source is a human donor with esophageal squamous cell carcinoma. The donor label of this sample is uncertain.

On this clonotype itself: This may be a read error, as it is one base from a much larger clone. The CDR3 does not end in the conserved phenylalanine or tryptophan, so this is likely a read error. This chain joins TRBV27 and TRBJ2-3; D may be TRBD1 or TRBD2 (5 bases each). CDR3 length equals 14 residues. The germline V and J ends were trimmed by 4 bases and 10 bases, with 18 bases remaining between them. CDR1 is MNHEY, CDR2 SMNVEV, per germline (reference sequence). The DNA of the CDR3 is TGTGCCAGCAGTTCCACCGGGGTTCAAGGGGCGCAGTATGTT. As protein: CASSSTGVQGAQYV.

In its sample, this clonotype is large. The chain links TRBV6-5 to TRBJ2-1, with 8 bases matching TRBD1. The CDR3 loop spans 16 amino acids. Germline lookup yields CDR1 MNHEY and CDR2 SVGAGI. Losses at the gene ends were 0 bases for V and 4 bases for J; bases not matched to a gene: 5. The CDR3 DNA sequence: TGTGCCAGCAGTTACTCGAGCGACAGGGGATACAATGAGCAGTTCTTC. Encoded protein: CASSYSSDRGYNEQFF.

V is TRBV7-2 and J is TRBJ2-7; no definite D call. Trimming removed 2 bases from V and 4 bases from J, with 6 bases in between. The V gene's germline CDR1 is SGHTA and CDR2 FQGNSA. The CDR3 sequence is 12 residues long. The CDR3 bases are TGTGCCAGCAGCTTAAATGATTACGAGCAGTACTTC. The encoded protein is CASSLNDYEQYF. Full variable domain (outside the CDR3, taken from reference TRBV7-2 and TRBJ2-7): GAGVSQSPSNKVTEKGKDVELRCDPISGHTALYWYRQSLGQGLEFLIYFQGNSAPDKSGLPSDRFSAERTGGSVSTLTIQRTQQEDSAVYLCASSLNDYEQYFGPGTRLTVT.

This clonotype is classed as medium-sized. The chain recombines TRBV6-1 with TRBJ1-1, with D possibly TRBD1 on 5 matching bases. Trimming took off 5 bases at V and 1 base at J, with 11 bases between the two ends. Germline loops: CDR1 MNHNS, CDR2 SASEGT. This CDR3 spans 14 amino acids. CDR3 DNA: TGTGCCAGCAGTACGGGACGGAAGAACACTGAAGCTTTCTTT. Translation gives CASSTGRKNTEAFF.

To note about this clonotype: Given a much more abundant clone one base away, this may be a read error. This chain connects TRBV27 to TRBJ2-4, with D unclear. CDR1 MNHEY and CDR2 SMNVEV come from the germline V gene (reference sequence). This CDR3 is built from 13 residues. CDR3 amino acids: CASGLFGENIQYF. The CDR3 region has the DNA TGTGCCAGCGGTTTATTTGGAGAAAACATTCAGTACTTC.